This TCR beta chain was recovered during a study of beta chain features in type 1 diabetes. V was trimmed by 6 bases and J by 0 bases, leaving 11 bases between them. The length of the CDR3 is 14 residues. From germline, CDR1 is SQVTM and CDR2 ANQGSEA. This clone was picked up a small number of times. Its matching antigen is unknown. The authors reverse transcribed all of the isolated RNA, so sequencing captured expressed TCRB transcripts. Clones were sequenced by immunoSEQ multiplex PCR, and TCRdb holds only the in-frame ones, with some missing. Of about 340,000 clones listed, roughly 8.8% were seen once; the top ten hold approximately 1%. General study results and limits: Shorter TCRB CDR3s, moderately but significantly so, marked every one of the four CD4+ subsets in Type 1 diabetes patients.

Material: central memory CD4+ T cells from blood. The receptor was isolated from a man aged 25 to 45 with type 1 diabetes. The chain is built from TRBV29-1 and TRBJ1-4; tentative D call: TRBD1 (6 bases). The CDR3 spells CSVQGTTTNEKLFF. Here the CDR3 DNA reads TGCAGCGTCCAGGGGACCACAACTAATGAAAAACTGTTTTTT.